These 32 T cell receptor beta chains originate from one sample sequenced in a study of STAT3 mutations in large granular lymphocyte leukemia (dated by TCRdb to between 2018 and 2021). Antigen specificity for these receptors is unknown. Library preparation employed the immunoSEQ multiplex PCR assay. TCRdb retrieved this table from immuneACCESS and kept in-frame rearrangements only. Not all clones are present; in checked studies, unresolved V genes account for under half, and no reason is known for the remainder. Within this sample are 1,500 to 2,000 clones, with 50% to 60% of them counted one time only. The top ten clones comprise about 35% of the sample. Results the study describes overall, beyond this receptor: At least one immunodominant TCRbeta clonotype was present in every T-LGLL patient, and multiple immunodominant subclonotypes appeared in about half of the T-LGLL patients.

Sequencing used peripheral blood mononuclear cells. The origin of the receptors is a man aged 55 to 70 with T-cell large granular lymphocyte leukemia. Some clones in this sample may be carry-over from other donors' samples. The age is the age at diagnosis.

This rearrangement joins TRBV5-1 to TRBJ1-1; D possibly corresponds to TRBD1 (5 bases). Per the germline V gene, CDR1 is SGHRS and CDR2 is YFSETQ. V was clipped by 7 bases and J by 1 base, with 17 bases between them. The CDR3 has 15 residues. This CDR3 is CASAGLTGGNTEAFF. DNA for the CDR3: TGCGCCAGCGCAGGGCTAACCGGGGGGAACACTGAAGCTTTCTTT.

This clone is labeled large. The chain carries TRBV10-3 and TRBJ2-1, with a weak D call TRBD2 (5 bases). The V gene's germline CDR1 is ENHRY and CDR2 SYGVKD. This CDR3 comprises 15 residues. Trimming left V 3 bases short and J 5 bases short, with 14 bases between. CDR3 sequence: CAISDFDYQNNEQFF. The CDR3 coding sequence is TGTGCCATCAGTGACTTCGACTACCAGAACAATGAGCAGTTCTTC.

This chain joins TRBV30 and TRBJ1-1, with D hard to call. The CDR3 length is 12 residues. Germline CDR1 is GTSNPN and CDR2 is SVGIG (reference sequence). V was pared by 1 base and J by 0 bases, with 3 bases between. CDR3 protein: CAWSGVNTEAFF. DNA for the CDR3: TGTGCCTGGAGTGGAGTGAACACTGAAGCTTTCTTT. The full variable domain, in which reference TRBV30 and TRBJ1-1 provide the parts outside the CDR3, is SQTIHQWPATLVQPVGSPLSLECTVEGTSNPNLYWYRQAAGRGLQLLFYSVGIGQISSEVPQNLSASRPQDRQFILSSKKLLLSDSGFYLCAWSGVNTEAFFGQGTRLTVV.

CDR3 residues: CASSGTVYETQYF. The CDR3 DNA reads TGTGCCAGCAGCGGGACTGTGTATGAGACCCAGTACTTC. V is TRBV9 and J is TRBJ2-5, with a weak D call TRBD2 (5 bases). This CDR3 has 13 residues. The germline V gene has CDR1 SGDLS and CDR2 YYNGEE. The germline V and J ends were trimmed by 3 bases and 5 bases, with 11 bases remaining between them. Based on the CDR3 plus reference TRBV9 and TRBJ2-5, the full variable domain is DSGVTQTPKHLITATGQRVTLRCSPRSGDLSVYWYQQSLDQGLQFLIQYYNGEERAKGNILERFSAQQFPDLHSELNLSSLELGDSALYFCASSGTVYETQYFGPGTRLLVL.

V usage is TRBV5-4 and J usage is TRBJ2-6, with 14 bases that match TRBD2. Germline-derived CDR1 and CDR2 are SGHNT and YYREEE (reference sequence). The V segment lost 3 bases and the J segment 3 bases; nucleotides outside the gene matches: 5. The CDR3 sequence is 18 residues long. DNA for the CDR3: TGTGCCAGCAGCTCCGGGACTAGCGGGAGTCATGGGGCCAACGTCCTGACTTTC. Protein product: CASSSGTSGSHGANVLTF.

The chain links TRBV18 to TRBJ1-2; D possibly corresponds to TRBD1 (6 bases). The CDR3 covers 17 residues. The V and J ends lost 3 bases and 4 bases respectively, with 21 bases between them. CDR1 and CDR2 (germline): KGHSH, LQKENI. CDR3 in DNA: TGTGCCAGCTCACCGACCGGGACACCTAACTCGGGCTATGGCTACACCTTC. Translating gives CASSPTGTPNSGYGYTF.

This clone was picked up a small number of times. The chain employs TRBV5-1 and TRBJ1-1; D perhaps matches TRBD1 (6 bases). The CDR3 contains 14 residues. V was cut by 3 bases and J by 5 bases, with 14 bases left in between. Per germline, CDR1 SGHRS and CDR2 YFSETQ. The CDR3, as DNA: TGCGCCAGCAGCTCGAGGACAGATTTAACTGAAGCTTTCTTT. This gives the protein CASSSRTDLTEAFF.

The rearrangement joins TRBV18 to TRBJ2-7; D is ambiguous. The CDR3 consists of 14 residues. V lost 0 bases, J lost 3 bases, and 9 bases lay in between. Germline V lookup: CDR1 KGHSH, CDR2 LQKENI. Written as DNA, the CDR3 is TGTGCCAGCTCACCACCCGGAGTCGGCTACGAGCAGTACTTC. Residues: CASSPPGVGYEQYF.

The J gene is TRBJ1-4, the V gene TRBV5-4; D unresolved. CDR1 SGHNT and CDR2 YYREEE come from the germline V gene (reference sequence). The V gene lost 1 base and the J gene lost 4 bases, with 8 bases spanning the gap. The CDR3 spans 14 residues. This CDR3 reads CASSLRQDNEKLFF. The CDR3 DNA reads as TGTGCCAGCAGCTTGAGGCAGGATAATGAAAAACTGTTTTTT.

This rearrangement joins TRBV5-1 to TRBJ2-7, with D possibly TRBD2 on 6 matching bases. The CDR3 has 16 amino acids. V dropped 4 bases and J dropped 3 bases, with 20 bases sitting between them. Germline lookup yields CDR1 SGHRS and CDR2 YFSETQ. The CDR3 DNA reads as TGCGCCAGCAGCCGCCTGGGCGGCGGGAAGGACTACGAGCAGTACTTC. Its protein product is CASSRLGGGKDYEQYF.

The gene calls are TRBV15 and TRBJ2-7; possible D gene TRBD1, 6 bases. The V end lost 11 bases, the J end lost 2 bases, and 16 bases lay between the germline ends. Germline values: CDR1 LNHNV, CDR2 YYDKDF (reference sequence). The length of the CDR3 is 13 residues. The CDR3 protein is CAPQGQTTYEQYF. Here the CDR3 DNA reads TGTGCCCCCCAGGGACAAACAACCTACGAGCAGTACTTC.

This clone was seen more than once but under ten times. The genes are TRBV29-1 and TRBJ1-2, with a weak D call TRBD1 (5 bases). Germline V CDR1 and CDR2: SQVTM, ANQGSEA. The germline V and J ends were trimmed by 6 bases and 6 bases, with 20 bases remaining between them. This CDR3 region has 14 residues. This CDR3 reads CSVPGGTQGHGYTF. The DNA for the CDR3 is TGCAGCGTCCCCGGAGGGACTCAAGGTCATGGCTACACCTTC.

This sequence joins TRBV10-2 and TRBJ2-7; 7 bases align to TRBD1. This CDR3 has 16 residues. The J segment lost 1 base and the V segment lost 3 bases, leaving 9 bases of the junction unmatched. Germline-derived CDR1 and CDR2 are WSHSY and SAAADI. The CDR3 spells CASSEGDSLKSYEQYF. The CDR3 nucleotides are TGCGCCAGCAGTGAAGGGGACAGCCTGAAGTCCTACGAGCAGTACTTC.

The V gene is TRBV5-1, the J gene TRBJ2-3; no definite D call. Germline lookup yields CDR1 SGHRS and CDR2 YFSETQ. The CDR3 has 11 residues. V dropped 0 bases and J dropped 6 bases, with 2 bases sitting between them. The CDR3 coding sequence is TGCGCCAGCAGCTTGGGGGATACGCAGTATTTT. It encodes CASSLGDTQYF.

The table lists this clone with a count of one. The chain has TRBV12-5 and TRBJ1-1; no definite D call. This CDR3 comprises 10 residues. The V end lost 6 bases, the J end lost 8 bases, and 7 bases lay between the germline ends. CDR1 LGHNT and CDR2 FRNRAP come from the germline V gene. This chain's CDR3 is CASGEAEAFF. The CDR3 bases are TGTGCTAGTGGGGAGGCAGAAGCTTTCTTT.

The V and J genes are TRBV7-9 and TRBJ2-7, with 7 positions matching TRBD2. There are 16 residues in the CDR3. V was clipped by 5 bases and J by 4 bases; unmatched bases: 14. The V gene's germline CDR1 is SEHNR and CDR2 FQNEAQ (reference sequence). DNA of the CDR3: TGTGCCAGCAGCGACCCCGGGGCGGGAGTATTTTACGAGCAGTACTTC. This translates into CASSDPGAGVFYEQYF.

Only a few counts were recorded for this clone. This chain's CDR3 is CASSQVASDDEQFF. The DNA of the CDR3 is TGTGCCAGCAGCCAAGTGGCTAGTGACGATGAGCAGTTCTTC. The chain links TRBV14 to TRBJ2-1; D is uncertain. With 1 base removed from V and 8 bases from J, the gap between germline ends came to 12 bases. CDR1 and CDR2 (germline): SGHDN, FVKESK. CDR3 length: 14 amino acids. The variable domain in full, with the rest retrieved from reference TRBV14 and TRBJ2-1, is EAGVTQFPSHSVIEKGQTVTLRCDPISGHDNLYWYRRVMGKEIKFLLHFVKESKQDESGMPNNRFLAERTGGTYSTLKVQPAELEDSGVYFCASSQVASDDEQFFGPGTRLTVL.

This clone counts as large. The chain has TRBV6-5 and TRBJ2-7; 9 bases fit TRBD2. Per the germline V gene, CDR1 is MNHEY and CDR2 is SVGAGI. V lost 2 bases and J lost 2; bases outside the gene matches: 4. The CDR3 is 15 amino acids. CDR3 in amino acids: CASSYILAGPYEQYF. CDR3 coding DNA: TGTGCCAGCAGTTACATACTAGCGGGCCCCTACGAGCAGTACTTC.

CDR3 sequence: CASGPSGGYNEQFF. CDR3 coding DNA: TGTGCTAGTGGTCCCAGTGGGGGCTACAATGAGCAGTTCTTC. J is TRBJ2-1 and V is TRBV12-5, with D perhaps matching TRBD1 or TRBD2 (5 bases each). The V gene's germline CDR1 is LGHNT and CDR2 FRNRAP. The CDR3 extends over 14 amino acids. The V and J ends lost 5 bases and 3 bases respectively, with 11 bases between them.

In its sample, this clone was seen a few times. This chain uses TRBV7-9 with TRBJ1-2; weak D call: TRBD1 (5 bases). Germline CDR1 reads SEHNR; CDR2 reads FQNEAQ (reference sequence). The CDR3 consists of 13 residues. The ends were cut back, 9 bases at V and 0 bases at J, with 11 bases in the middle. The chain's CDR3 is CASQGTSNYGYTF. The CDR3 nucleotides are TGTGCCAGTCAGGGCACCTCTAACTATGGCTACACCTTC.

This chain links TRBV6-5 with TRBJ2-6, with D tentatively TRBD2 (6 bases). V was pared by 7 bases and J by 0 bases, with 10 bases between. CDR3 length: 15 residues. CDR1 is MNHEY and CDR2 is SVGAGI in the germline V gene. CDR3 nucleotides: TGTGCCAGCAACTCGGGAGCCTCTGGGGCCAACGTCCTGACTTTC. The encoded protein is CASNSGASGANVLTF.

This clone was picked up a small number of times. The chain is built from TRBV6-4 and TRBJ2-3, with a possible D match to TRBD2 (5 bases). The germline gives CDR1 MRHNA, CDR2 SNTAGT. The CDR3 contains 15 residues. V dropped 3 bases and J dropped 1 base, with 11 bases sitting between them. DNA of the CDR3: TGTGCCAGCAGTGATCCAGGACTTGGCACAGATACGCAGTATTTT. Its protein product is CASSDPGLGTDTQYF.

This clone has a single count. The chain combines TRBV18 with TRBJ2-1; the match to TRBD2 covers 10 bases. Germline V gene data show CDR1 as KGHSH and CDR2 as LQKENI. Trimming removed 3 bases from V and 4 bases from J; junction bases left unmatched: 6. The CDR3 loop spans 16 amino acids. DNA of the CDR3: TGTGCCAGCTCACCGAGGACTAGCGGCCTTTACAATGAGCAGTTCTTC. It encodes CASSPRTSGLYNEQFF.

In this sample, this clone turned up a few times. The chain links TRBV27 to TRBJ1-2; D gene unclear. The V end was cut by 2 bases, the J end by 4 bases, with 11 bases between. The CDR3 is made up of 14 amino acids. CDR1 and CDR2 (germline): MNHEY, SMNVEV (reference sequence). The CDR3 here is CASSLGLNSYGYTF. The DNA for the CDR3 is TGTGCCAGCAGTTTAGGGTTGAATAGCTATGGCTACACCTTC.

The table lists this clone with a count of one. The J gene is TRBJ2-5, the V gene TRBV10-2; D is uncertain. Trimming shortened V by 6 bases and J by 2 bases, and 1 base separated the two germline ends. Germline CDR1 and CDR2: WSHSY and SAAADI. The length of the CDR3 is 10 residues. The CDR3 loop reads CASRQETQYF. The CDR3 DNA reads as TGCGCCAGCAGACAAGAGACCCAGTACTTC.

The chain couples TRBV5-4 to TRBJ1-2; 8 nucleotides match TRBD1. With 4 bases clipped from V and 6 bases from J, the junction kept 5 bases outside the gene matches. The CDR3 runs 13 residues. CDR1 is SGHNT, CDR2 YYREEE, per germline (reference sequence). The DNA of the CDR3 is TGTGCCAGCAGCCAGGACAGGGTCAATGGCTACACCTTC. Amino acids: CASSQDRVNGYTF.

The rearrangement links TRBV5-6 to TRBJ1-2; D gene ambiguous. Trimming stripped 0 bases from V and 2 bases from J, with 5 bases between. The CDR3 contains 13 residues. Germline V gene sequence: CDR1 SGHDT, CDR2 YYEEEE. CDR3 sequence: CASSLVENYGYTF. DNA of the CDR3: TGTGCCAGCAGCTTGGTGGAGAACTATGGCTACACCTTC.

The chain uses TRBV7-9 and TRBJ1-2; a possible D gene is TRBD1 (5 bases). CDR3 length: 11 residues. Germline assignment: CDR1 SEHNR and CDR2 FQNEAQ (reference sequence). Trimming left V 5 bases short and J 7 bases short, with 8 bases between. The CDR3 DNA sequence: TGTGCCAGCAGCCGGCAGGGTGGCTACACCTTC. This sequence encodes CASSRQGGYTF.

The chain combines TRBV5-5 with TRBJ1-2; no reliable D call. Trimming cost V 0 bases and J 3 bases, with 6 bases left between them. In germline, CDR1 is SGHKS, CDR2 YYEKEE (reference sequence). This CDR3 has 13 residues. CDR3 in DNA: TGTGCCAGCAGCTTGGAGGCAGACTATGGCTACACCTTC. It yields the protein CASSLEADYGYTF.

J is TRBJ2-7 and V is TRBV14; D gene uncertain. Germline V gene sequence: CDR1 SGHDN, CDR2 FVKESK. V was pared by 0 bases and J by 7 bases, with 10 bases between. The CDR3 consists of 13 residues. The CDR3 protein is CASSQDPGREQYF. CDR3 nucleotides: TGTGCCAGCAGCCAAGATCCAGGTAGAGAGCAGTACTTC.

V and J are TRBV7-9 and TRBJ2-7; perhaps D is TRBD1 or TRBD2 (5 bases each). The length of the CDR3 is 12 residues. The V gene's germline CDR1 is SEHNR and CDR2 FQNEAQ (reference sequence). V lost 3 bases and J lost 5, with 8 bases in between. The CDR3 DNA reads as TGTGCCAGCAGCTTCGGGGCCCACGAGCAGTACTTC. The encoded protein is CASSFGAHEQYF. The full variable domain, rest sourced from reference TRBV7-9 and TRBJ2-7, is DTGVSQNPRHKITKRGQNVTFRCDPISEHNRLYWYRQTLGQGPEFLTYFQNEAQLEKSRLLSDRFSAERPKGSFSTLEIQRTEQGDSAMYLCASSFGAHEQYFGPGTRLTVT.

The chain joins TRBV7-2 to TRBJ2-3; TRBD2 aligns across 8 bases. The CDR3 is made up of 17 amino acids. V lost 2 bases to trimming and J lost 0 bases; unmatched junction nucleotides: 7. Germline V gives CDR1 SGHTA, CDR2 FQGNSA. For the CDR3, the DNA is TGTGCCAGCAGCTTATCTCGCCTAGCGGGCAGCACAGATACGCAGTATTTT. This codes for CASSLSRLAGSTDTQYF.